A selection of T cell receptor beta chains follows, all from one sample in a study of CD8 T cells in Susac syndrome. One entry per CDR3 protein, called by TCRdb with MiXCR from the immunoSEQ multiplex PCR reads. The sample comprises hundreds of thousands of distinct CDR3 sequences, 85% to 95% of which are singletons, and approximately 0.15% rests with the top ten. Sequenced: CD4+ T cells from PBMCs. The receptors shown here come from a human donor with Susac syndrome. Both conserved end residues are part of each CDR3. The D gene is left open where the match is weak.

CASSQDADQGETQYF	TRBV3-1	-
CASREGRLVTGELFF	TRBV6-1	-
CASMPDGAGYNEQFF	TRBV6-1	-
CASSFETQYF	TRBV2	-
CASTGPAVGGQPQHF	TRBV6-1	-
CAWSARGQPVASGNTIYF	TRBV30	-
CASSSGLAGDQETQYF	TRBV5-4	TRBD2
CSARDRAGGQETQYF	TRBV20-1	TRBD2
CASEGGASSYNEQFF	TRBV30	-
CTSSQGQAGARDTQYF	TRBV1	-
CASSLVGDSRETQYF	TRBV7-2	-
CASSLEQTGELFF	TRBV5-4	-
CASSIGHRTSGEQYF	TRBV19	-
CASSLRVGRDSPLHF	TRBV27	-
CASSADRGGQPQHF	TRBV7-9	TRBD1
CASSTGGNEQFF	TRBV19	-